The next 29 T cell receptor beta chains were all read from a single sample in a study of cytomegalovirus exposure and HLA in healthy donors. PCR amplification relied on 60 Vbeta primers (plus 13 Jbeta primers). Clones were read by immunoSEQ multiplex PCR, and TCRdb kept only the in-frame ones, dropping some. The table includes 130,000 to 150,000 clones, approximately 68% detected once. Sequenced: PBMCs. The receptors come from a man aged 55 to 70 in good health and CMV-seronegative.

This clone was counted a single time. An end of the junction does not agree with germline; a read error may underlie this. This chain uses TRBV10-3 with TRBJ1-1, with 8 bases fitting TRBD1. This CDR3 has 16 residues. CDR1 is ENHRY and CDR2 is SYGVKD in the germline V gene. The CDR3 DNA sequence: TGTGCCATCGGTGATGGCAGGGGGCGTAGGAACACTGAAGCTTTCTTT. It translates to CAIGDGRGRRNTEAFF.

CDR3 amino acids: CAWTPRVAGTYEQYF. The DNA for the CDR3 is TGTGCCTGGACCCCCCGAGTAGCGGGGACCTACGAGCAGTACTTC. V gene TRBV30 combines with J gene TRBJ2-7; TRBD2 agrees at 8 bases. V was clipped by 4 bases and J by 2 bases; unmatched bases: 10. CDR3 length: 15 amino acids. The germline CDR1 and CDR2 sequences are GTSNPN and SVGIG (reference sequence).

The chain links TRBV7-2 to TRBJ2-2; 7 positions agree with TRBD2. The length of the CDR3 is 16 residues. The germline V gene encodes CDR1 SGHTA and CDR2 FQGNSA. V gave up 2 bases and J gave up 1 base; unmatched junction bases: 4. As DNA, the CDR3 is TGTGCCAGCAGCTTATGGGCGGGAGAGAACACCGGGGAGCTGTTTTTT. Translating it yields CASSLWAGENTGELFF.

This chain uses TRBV7-9 with TRBJ1-4, with D unclear. Deletions cut 5 bases from V and 7 bases from J, with 23 bases between. Germline values: CDR1 SEHNR, CDR2 FQNEAQ (reference sequence). This CDR3 is 17 amino acids long. The CDR3 region is CASSLPTGIQAGEKLFF. The CDR3 coding sequence is TGTGCCAGCAGCCTACCGACCGGGATCCAAGCCGGTGAAAAACTGTTTTTT.

The chain couples TRBV14 to TRBJ2-1; 12 bases fit TRBD2. Germline CDR1 reads SGHDN; CDR2 reads FVKESK. The trim removed 0 bases at V and 4 bases at J, leaving 4 bases unmatched. The CDR3 is made up of 17 amino acids. CDR3 region: CASSQDLGLAGYNEQFF. The CDR3 nucleotides are TGTGCCAGCAGCCAAGATCTTGGACTAGCGGGGTACAATGAGCAGTTCTTC.

V and J are TRBV27 and TRBJ1-2; D remains ambiguous. V shed 4 bases and J shed 1 base, with 10 bases lying between them. Germline V lookup: CDR1 MNHEY, CDR2 SMNVEV (reference sequence). The CDR3 spans 14 residues. The CDR3 nucleotides are TGTGCCAGCAGTTCCATCAGAAGTAACTATGGCTACACCTTC. As protein: CASSSIRSNYGYTF.

The chain has TRBV14 and TRBJ2-7; TRBD2 matches at 15 bases. The CDR3 loop spans 18 amino acids. CDR1 and CDR2 (germline): SGHDN, FVKESK. V trimming: 0 bases; J trimming: 7 bases; junction bases outside the gene matches: 10. In DNA form, the CDR3 reads TGTGCCAGCAGCCAAGAAGGTGGACTAGCGGGAGGGACGTGGGAGCAGTACTTC. This gives the protein CASSQEGGLAGGTWEQYF.

The V call is TRBV5-6, the J call TRBJ2-7; D is possibly TRBD2 (6 bases). With 0 bases removed from V and 3 bases from J, the gap between germline ends came to 13 bases. The CDR3 runs 15 residues. Germline V gives CDR1 SGHDT, CDR2 YYEEEE. CDR3: CASSLEVAAYYEQYF. The DNA of the CDR3 is TGTGCCAGCAGCTTGGAAGTAGCGGCCTACTACGAGCAGTACTTC. The whole variable domain, remainder taken from reference TRBV5-6 and TRBJ2-7, is DAGVTQSPTHLIKTRGQQVTLRCSPKSGHDTVSWYQQALGQGPQFIFQYYEEEERQRGNFPDRFSGHQFPNYSSELNVNALLLGDSALYLCASSLEVAAYYEQYFGPGTRLTVT.

The V call is TRBV19, the J call TRBJ1-4, with a weak D call TRBD1 (6 bases). Germline CDR1 is LNHDA and CDR2 is SQIVND (reference sequence). The CDR3 has 13 residues. V was trimmed by 3 bases and J by 5 bases, leaving 7 bases between them. CDR3 in amino acids: CASSIGQNEKLFF. CDR3 sequence (DNA): TGTGCCAGTAGTATTGGACAGAATGAAAAACTGTTTTTT.

About this clone: A read error may produce the germline difference seen at one junction end. The chain couples TRBV6-5 to TRBJ1-1; maybe TRBD1 (5 bases). This CDR3 is 15 amino acids long. CDR1 is MNHEY and CDR2 is SVGAGI in the germline V gene. For the CDR3, the DNA is TGTGCCAGCAGTTACTCGGGGGGGGGTATCACTGGAGCTTTCTTT. Residues: CASSYSGGGITGAFF.

The chain joins TRBV5-1 to TRBJ2-3; 8 bases are shared with TRBD1. The V segment lost 4 bases and the J segment 4 bases; nucleotides outside the gene matches: 5. This CDR3 comprises 14 residues. Germline-derived CDR1 and CDR2 are SGHRS and YFSETQ. Here the CDR3 DNA reads TGCGCCAGCAGCGCAACGACAGGGGCAGATACGCAGTATTTT. Its translation: CASSATTGADTQYF.

The chain is built from TRBV30 and TRBJ1-1; tentatively, D is TRBD1 (5 bases). The CDR3 is made up of 15 amino acids. Trimming removed 4 bases at V and 1 base at J, with 16 bases between. CDR1 is GTSNPN, CDR2 SVGIG, per germline (reference sequence). In DNA form, the CDR3 reads TGTGCCTGGAAGGGCCCCGGGGGTGGGAACACTGAAGCTTTCTTT. It is translated as CAWKGPGGGNTEAFF.

This chain uses TRBV7-9 with TRBJ2-5, with D unclear. CDR3 length: 14 residues. Germline V gives CDR1 SEHNR, CDR2 FQNEAQ (reference sequence). The V gene lost 1 base and the J gene lost 4 bases, with 10 bases spanning the gap. CDR3 nucleotide sequence: TGTGCCAGCAGCTTAGAACATCTAGGAGAGACCCAGTACTTC. Protein: CASSLEHLGETQYF.

The genes are TRBV14 and TRBJ1-1; a weak D match, TRBD1 (6 bases). Between the trimmed V and J ends, which lost 5 bases and 3 bases, there was a span of 10 bases. CDR1 SGHDN and CDR2 FVKESK come from the germline V gene. The CDR3 consists of 13 residues. CDR3 region: CASSLQGDTEAFF. CDR3 bases: TGTGCCAGCAGCTTACAGGGTGACACTGAAGCTTTCTTT.

Only one count was recorded for this clone. This chain uses TRBV7-2 with TRBJ1-2; D is perhaps TRBD1 (5 bases). Per germline, CDR1 SGHTA and CDR2 FQGNSA. This CDR3 spans 14 amino acids. Trimming took 1 base from V and 2 from J, leaving 8 bases between them. The CDR3 DNA reads as TGTGCCAGCAGCTTAGAGGGGTACAACTATGGCTACACCTTC. This translates into CASSLEGYNYGYTF.

Only a few counts were recorded for this clone. The CDR3 spells CASSLVDGGYGYTF. Here the CDR3 DNA reads TGTGCCAGCAGCTTGGTAGACGGGGGGTATGGCTACACCTTC. The chain combines TRBV5-6 with TRBJ1-2; possible D gene TRBD1, 5 bases. The CDR3 has 14 amino acids. V lost 0 bases, J lost 5 bases, and 11 bases lay in between. Germline lookup yields CDR1 SGHDT and CDR2 YYEEEE. The whole variable domain, remainder taken from reference TRBV5-6 and TRBJ1-2, is DAGVTQSPTHLIKTRGQQVTLRCSPKSGHDTVSWYQQALGQGPQFIFQYYEEEERQRGNFPDRFSGHQFPNYSSELNVNALLLGDSALYLCASSLVDGGYGYTFGSGTRLTVV.

J is TRBJ2-3 and V is TRBV10-1; D is undetermined. Germline-derived CDR1 and CDR2 are WNHNN and SYGVQD (reference sequence). This CDR3 comprises 14 residues. V was trimmed by 3 bases and J by 0 bases, leaving 7 bases between them. The CDR3 DNA is TGCGCCAGCAGTGACGGGTTAAGCACAGATACGCAGTATTTT. Its translation: CASSDGLSTDTQYF.

This chain connects TRBV18 to TRBJ1-1; D is ambiguous. Trimming removed 4 bases from V and 1 base from J, with 7 bases in between. The CDR3 runs to 13 residues. CDR1 and CDR2 from the germline V gene are KGHSH and LQKENI. The CDR3 DNA follows: TGTGCCAGCTCACTTGCAGAGAACACTGAAGCTTTCTTT. Translating gives CASSLAENTEAFF. Based on the CDR3 plus reference TRBV18 and TRBJ1-1, the full variable domain is NAGVMQNPRHLVRRRGQEARLRCSPMKGHSHVYWYRQLPEEGLKFMVYLQKENIIDESGMPKERFSAEFPKEGPSILRIQQVVRGDSAAYFCASSLAENTEAFFGQGTRLTVV.

The V gene is TRBV7-9, the J gene TRBJ2-5; 9 bases map to TRBD1. The V gene end was trimmed by 5 bases and the J gene end by 5 bases; junction bases not matched to a gene: 12. The CDR3 spans 16 residues. Per germline, CDR1 SEHNR and CDR2 FQNEAQ (reference sequence). CDR3 residues: CASSRTGTGTWETQYF. DNA of the CDR3: TGTGCCAGCAGCCGGACCGGGACAGGGACGTGGGAGACCCAGTACTTC.

The rearrangement joins TRBV2 to TRBJ1-5; perhaps TRBD1 as D (6 bases). The germline gives CDR1 SNHLY, CDR2 FYNNEI. There are 15 residues in the CDR3. V lost 5 bases, J lost 9 bases, and 20 bases lay in between. The DNA of the CDR3 is TGTGCCAGCAGTCTAACCCGACAGGAATCAGGGCCCCAGCATTTT. Translating it yields CASSLTRQESGPQHF.

The genes are TRBV28 and TRBJ2-3; 8 nucleotides match TRBD2. Trimming removed 10 bases from V and 5 bases from J; junction bases left unmatched: 8. CDR1 and CDR2 from the germline V gene are MDHEN and SYDVKM. CDR3 length: 13 residues. For the CDR3, the DNA is TGTGCCATCGAGCGGGAGTTTAGAGATACGCAGTATTTT. Translating it yields CAIEREFRDTQYF.

The J gene is TRBJ1-2, the V gene TRBV7-3, with 8 bases identical to TRBD1. Trimming at V came to 5 bases and at J to 7 bases, leaving 6 bases not matched to a gene. From germline, CDR1 is SGHTA and CDR2 FQGTGA. This CDR3 contains 13 residues. CDR3 sequence (DNA): TGTGCCAGCAGCAAGGACAGGGATGGTGGCTACACCTTC. It codes for CASSKDRDGGYTF.

The V and J genes are TRBV6-6 and TRBJ1-6; D possibly corresponds to TRBD1 (5 bases). This CDR3 has 13 residues. The ends were cut back, 8 bases at V and 8 bases at J, with 13 bases in the middle. The germline V gene encodes CDR1 MNHNY and CDR2 SVGAGI (reference sequence). The chain's CDR3 is CASRGDFDSPLHF. CDR3 bases: TGTGCCAGCCGAGGGGACTTCGATTCACCCCTCCACTTT.

The V gene is TRBV30, the J gene TRBJ1-1; TRBD1 matches 10 bases. CDR1 and CDR2 (germline): GTSNPN, SVGIG (reference sequence). The CDR3 is 18 amino acids. Trimming at V came to 4 bases and at J to 3 bases, leaving 17 bases not matched to a gene. In nucleotides, the CDR3 is TGTGCCTGGAAAGGAAGGGGACAGGGGATAGGAGTGGACACTGAAGCTTTCTTT. Translated: CAWKGRGQGIGVDTEAFF.

This clone has a handful of counts. The chain uses TRBV9 and TRBJ1-1; unclear D gene. Trimming removed 3 bases at V and 1 base at J, with 16 bases between. This CDR3 region has 16 residues. CDR1 and CDR2 from the germline V gene are SGDLS and YYNGEE. The CDR3 DNA is TGTGCCAGCAGCGGAGACGTACCCGCGGGGAACACTGAAGCTTTCTTT. Encoded protein: CASSGDVPAGNTEAFF.

The chain links TRBV9 to TRBJ2-1, with 8 bases fitting TRBD2. Germline values: CDR1 SGDLS, CDR2 YYNGEE. The CDR3 covers 15 residues. The ends lost 0 bases at V and 4 bases at J; junction bases unmatched: 3. The CDR3 DNA reads as TGTGCCAGCAGCGTAGACGGGGGGGAATACAATGAGCAGTTCTTC. This codes for CASSVDGGEYNEQFF.

V is TRBV5-1 and J is TRBJ2-3; TRBD1 is a possible D gene (6 bases). Germline V CDR1 and CDR2: SGHRS, YFSETQ. The CDR3 runs 16 residues. Between the trimmed V and J ends, which lost 6 bases and 2 bases, there was a span of 19 bases. The CDR3 DNA follows: TGCGCCAGCACCCAGAAGGGGGACACGACCACAGATACGCAGTATTTT. Translation gives CASTQKGDTTTDTQYF.

CDR3 sequence: CASRGQGKDTQYF. CDR3 DNA: TGTGCCAGCAGAGGACAGGGAAAAGATACGCAGTATTTT. The V call is TRBV2, the J call TRBJ2-3, with TRBD1 identical over 8 bases. The junction had 4 bases not matched to a gene; V was cut back by 6 bases and J by 5 bases. Germline V gene lookup returns CDR1 SNHLY and CDR2 FYNNEI. CDR3 length equals 13 residues.

The J gene is TRBJ1-4, the V gene TRBV5-1, with D possibly matching TRBD1 (6 bases). The V gene's germline CDR1 is SGHRS and CDR2 YFSETQ. The CDR3 is made up of 13 amino acids. V lost 2 bases and J 7 bases, leaving 9 bases between the germline ends. CDR3 coding DNA: TGCGCCAGCAGCTTTGAACAGGGTGAAAAACTGTTTTTT. It codes for CASSFEQGEKLFF.